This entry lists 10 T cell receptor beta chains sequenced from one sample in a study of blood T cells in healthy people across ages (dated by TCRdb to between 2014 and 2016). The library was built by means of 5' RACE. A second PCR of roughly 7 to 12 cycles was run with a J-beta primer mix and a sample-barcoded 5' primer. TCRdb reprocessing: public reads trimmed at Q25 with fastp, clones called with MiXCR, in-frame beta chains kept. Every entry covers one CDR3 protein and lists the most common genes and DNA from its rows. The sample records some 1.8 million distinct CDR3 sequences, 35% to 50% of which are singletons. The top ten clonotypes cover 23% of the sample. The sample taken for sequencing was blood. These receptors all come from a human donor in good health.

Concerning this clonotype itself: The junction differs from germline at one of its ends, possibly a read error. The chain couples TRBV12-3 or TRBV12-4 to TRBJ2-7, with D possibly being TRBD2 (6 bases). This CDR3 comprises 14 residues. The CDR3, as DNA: TGTGCCAGCAGTTCTATAACTAGCTCCCACGAGCAGTACTTC. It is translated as CASSSITSSHEQYF.

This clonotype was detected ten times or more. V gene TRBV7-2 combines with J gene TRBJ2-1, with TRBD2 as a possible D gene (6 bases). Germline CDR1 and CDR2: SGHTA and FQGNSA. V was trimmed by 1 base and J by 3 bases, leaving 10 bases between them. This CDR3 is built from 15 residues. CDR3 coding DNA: TGTGCCAGCAGCTTAGACCGGGGGTTCTACAATGAGCAGTTCTTC. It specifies CASSLDRGFYNEQFF.

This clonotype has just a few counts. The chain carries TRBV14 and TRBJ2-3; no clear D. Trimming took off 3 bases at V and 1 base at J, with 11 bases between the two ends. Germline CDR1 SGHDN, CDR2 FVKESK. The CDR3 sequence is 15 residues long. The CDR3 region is CASSHLPGGTDTQYF. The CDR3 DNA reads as TGTGCCAGCAGCCACCTTCCGGGTGGCACAGATACGCAGTATTTT.

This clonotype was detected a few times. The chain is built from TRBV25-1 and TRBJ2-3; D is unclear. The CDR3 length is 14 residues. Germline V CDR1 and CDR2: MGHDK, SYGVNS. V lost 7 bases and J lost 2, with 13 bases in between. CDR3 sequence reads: CASISPGYTDTQYF. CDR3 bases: TGTGCCAGCATCTCACCAGGCTACACAGATACGCAGTATTTT.

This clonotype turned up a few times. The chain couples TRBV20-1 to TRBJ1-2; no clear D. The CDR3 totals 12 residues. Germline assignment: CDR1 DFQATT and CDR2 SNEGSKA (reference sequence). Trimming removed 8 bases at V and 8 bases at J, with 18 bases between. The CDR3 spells CSPSVGPGGYTF. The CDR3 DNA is TGCAGTCCCTCCGTGGGCCCGGGGGGCTACACCTTC.

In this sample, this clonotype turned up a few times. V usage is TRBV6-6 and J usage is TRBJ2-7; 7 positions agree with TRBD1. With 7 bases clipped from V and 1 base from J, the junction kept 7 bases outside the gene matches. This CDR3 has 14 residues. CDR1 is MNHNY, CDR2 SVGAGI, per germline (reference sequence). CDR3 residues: CASIADRSSYEQYF. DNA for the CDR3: TGTGCCAGCATCGCGGACAGGTCGTCCTACGAGCAGTACTTC.

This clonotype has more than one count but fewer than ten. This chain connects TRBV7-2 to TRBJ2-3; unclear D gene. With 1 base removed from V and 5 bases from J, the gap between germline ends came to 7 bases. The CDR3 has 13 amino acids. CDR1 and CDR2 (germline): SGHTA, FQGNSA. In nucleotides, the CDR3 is TGTGCCAGCAGCTTAGAAGTCGAAGATACGCAGTATTTT. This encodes CASSLEVEDTQYF.

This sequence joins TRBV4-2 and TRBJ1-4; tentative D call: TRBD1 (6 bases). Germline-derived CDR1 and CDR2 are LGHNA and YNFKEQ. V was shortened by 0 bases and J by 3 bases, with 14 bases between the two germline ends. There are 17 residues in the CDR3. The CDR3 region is CASSQDHQGTANEKLFF. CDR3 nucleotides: TGTGCCAGCAGCCAAGACCATCAGGGGACGGCTAATGAAAAACTGTTTTTT.

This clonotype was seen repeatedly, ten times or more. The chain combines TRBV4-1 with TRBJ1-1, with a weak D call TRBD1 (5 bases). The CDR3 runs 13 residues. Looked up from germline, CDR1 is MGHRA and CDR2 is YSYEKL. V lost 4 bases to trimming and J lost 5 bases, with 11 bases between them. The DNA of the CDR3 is TGCGCCAGCAGCCCCAGGGTTGGAACTGAAGCTTTCTTT. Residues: CASSPRVGTEAFF.

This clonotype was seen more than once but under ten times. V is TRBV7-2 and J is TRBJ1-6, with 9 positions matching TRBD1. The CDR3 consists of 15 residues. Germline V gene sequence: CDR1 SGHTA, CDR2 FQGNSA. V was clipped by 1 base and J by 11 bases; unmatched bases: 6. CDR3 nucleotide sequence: TGTGCCAGCAGCTTAGGCGGGACAGGGTACGCACCCCTCCACTTT. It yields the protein CASSLGGTGYAPLHF.